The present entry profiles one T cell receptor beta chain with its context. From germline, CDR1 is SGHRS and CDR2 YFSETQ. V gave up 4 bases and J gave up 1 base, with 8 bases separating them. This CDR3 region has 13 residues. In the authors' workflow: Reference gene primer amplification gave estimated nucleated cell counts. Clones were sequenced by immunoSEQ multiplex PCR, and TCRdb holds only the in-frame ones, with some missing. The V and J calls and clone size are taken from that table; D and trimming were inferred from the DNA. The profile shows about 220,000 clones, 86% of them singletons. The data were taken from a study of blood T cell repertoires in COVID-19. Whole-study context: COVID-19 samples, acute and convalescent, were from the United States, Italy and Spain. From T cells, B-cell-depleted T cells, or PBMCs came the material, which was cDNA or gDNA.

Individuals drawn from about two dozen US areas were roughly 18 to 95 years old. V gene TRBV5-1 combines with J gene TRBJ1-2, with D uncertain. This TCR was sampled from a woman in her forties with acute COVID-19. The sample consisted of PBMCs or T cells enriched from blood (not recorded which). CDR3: CASSRDINYGYTF. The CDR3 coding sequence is TGCGCCAGCAGCCGCGACATTAACTATGGCTACACCTTC.